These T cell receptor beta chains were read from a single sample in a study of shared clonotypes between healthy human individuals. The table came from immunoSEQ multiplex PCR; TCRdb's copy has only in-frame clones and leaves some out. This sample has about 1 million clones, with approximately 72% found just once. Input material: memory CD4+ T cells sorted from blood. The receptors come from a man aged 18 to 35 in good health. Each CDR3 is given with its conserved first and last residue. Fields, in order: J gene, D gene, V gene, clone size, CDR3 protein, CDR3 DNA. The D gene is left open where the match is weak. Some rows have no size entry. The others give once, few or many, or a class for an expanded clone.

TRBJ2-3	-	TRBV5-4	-	CASTPGGRTDTQYF	TGTGCCAGCACCCCCGGGGGCCGCACAGATACGCAGTATTTT
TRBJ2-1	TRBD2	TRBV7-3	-	CASSLSGGGFNEQFF	TGTGCCAGCAGCTTATCCGGCGGGGGGTTCAATGAGCAGTTCTTC
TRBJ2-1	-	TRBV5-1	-	CASSWGTVSYNEQFF	TGCGCCAGCAGCTGGGGAACGGTCTCCTACAATGAGCAGTTCTTC
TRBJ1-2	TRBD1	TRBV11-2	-	CASSLDSQGNYGYTF	TGTGCCAGCAGCTTAGATTCACAGGGGAACTATGGCTACACCTTC
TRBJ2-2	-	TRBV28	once	CASSSSSYTGELFF	TGTGCCAGCAGTTCTTCATCGTACACCGGGGAGCTGTTTTTT
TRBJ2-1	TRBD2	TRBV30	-	CAWSRTSVNNEQFF	TGTGCCTGGAGTCGGACTAGCGTCAACAATGAGCAGTTCTTC
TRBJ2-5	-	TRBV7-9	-	CASSSSGAGETQYF	TGTGCCAGCAGCTCCTCAGGGGCCGGAGAGACCCAGTACTTC
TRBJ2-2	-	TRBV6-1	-	CASSQMTATGELFF	TGTGCCAGCAGTCAGATGACAGCCACCGGGGAGCTGTTTTTT
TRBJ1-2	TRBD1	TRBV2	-	CASSGLTGGRGYTF	TGTGCCAGCAGTGGTTTGACAGGGGGTCGGGGCTACACCTTC
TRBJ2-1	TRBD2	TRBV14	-	CASSRDPAGLAGAVEQFF	TGTGCCAGCAGCCGAGACCCCGCAGGACTAGCGGGAGCGGTTGAGCAGTTCTTC
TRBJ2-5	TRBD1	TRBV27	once	CASRLDRDFETQYF	TGTGCCAGCAGGTTGGACAGGGATTTTGAGACCCAGTACTTC
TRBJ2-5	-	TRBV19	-	CASSRVWTETQYF	TGTGCCAGTAGTAGGGTCTGGACCGAGACCCAGTACTTC
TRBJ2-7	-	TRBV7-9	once	CASSSPGWDTYEQYF	TGTGCCAGCAGCTCCCCCGGGTGGGATACCTACGAGCAGTACTTC
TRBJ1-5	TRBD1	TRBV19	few	CASSGTGGQQPQHF	TGTGCCAGTAGTGGGACAGGGGGTCAACAGCCCCAGCATTTT
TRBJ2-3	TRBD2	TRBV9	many	CASSVGTSGSDTQYF	TGTGCCAGCAGCGTGGGGACTAGCGGGAGCGATACGCAGTATTTT
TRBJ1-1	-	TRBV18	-	CASSPLLDTEAFF	TGTGCCAGCTCACCACTTTTGGACACTGAAGCTTTCTTT
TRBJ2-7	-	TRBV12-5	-	CASGLVLSGPPEQYF	TGTGCTAGTGGTTTGGTACTCTCAGGGCCCCCCGAGCAGTACTTC
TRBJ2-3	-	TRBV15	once	CATSRDPDMRSDTQYF	TGTGCCACCAGCAGAGATCCCGATATGAGGTCCGATACGCAGTATTTT
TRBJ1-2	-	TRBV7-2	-	CASSLTGGQSYTF	TGTGCCAGCAGCTTAACAGGAGGACAAAGCTACACCTTC
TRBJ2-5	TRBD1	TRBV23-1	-	CASSPQGASETQYF	TGCGCCAGCAGCCCACAGGGGGCAAGTGAGACCCAGTACTTC
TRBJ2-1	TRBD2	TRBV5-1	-	CASSLDLAGGYNEQFF	TGCGCCAGCAGCTTGGATCTAGCGGGGGGGTACAATGAGCAGTTCTTC
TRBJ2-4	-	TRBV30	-	CAWSSYKNIQYF	TGTGCCTGGAGTTCCTACAAAAACATTCAGTACTTC
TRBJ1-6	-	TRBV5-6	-	CASSSPYNSPLHF	TGTGCCAGCAGCTCCCCTTATAATTCACCCCTCCACTTT
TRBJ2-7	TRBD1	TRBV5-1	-	CASSVRQGNDEQYF	TGCGCCAGCAGCGTTCGACAGGGCAACGACGAGCAGTACTTC
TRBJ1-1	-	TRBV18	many	CASSLLQGDTEAFF	TGTGCCAGCTCGCTATTACAGGGAGACACTGAAGCTTTCTTT
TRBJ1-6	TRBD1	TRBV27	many	CASSLTPPGQGYSPLHF	TGTGCCAGCAGTTTGACCCCCCCGGGACAGGGGTATTCACCCCTCCACTTT